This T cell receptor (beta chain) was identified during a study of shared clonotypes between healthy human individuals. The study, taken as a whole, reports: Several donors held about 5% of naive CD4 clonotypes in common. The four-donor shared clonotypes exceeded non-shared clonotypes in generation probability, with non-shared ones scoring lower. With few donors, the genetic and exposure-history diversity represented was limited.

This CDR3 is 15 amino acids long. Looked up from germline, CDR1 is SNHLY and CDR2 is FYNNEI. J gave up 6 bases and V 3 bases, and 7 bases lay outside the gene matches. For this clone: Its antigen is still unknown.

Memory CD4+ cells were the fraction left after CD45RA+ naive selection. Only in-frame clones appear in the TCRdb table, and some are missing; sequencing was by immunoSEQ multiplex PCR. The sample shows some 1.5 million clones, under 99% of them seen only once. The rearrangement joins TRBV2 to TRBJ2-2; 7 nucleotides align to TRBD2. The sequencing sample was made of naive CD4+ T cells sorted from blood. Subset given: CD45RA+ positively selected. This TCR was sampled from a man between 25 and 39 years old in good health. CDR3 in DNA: TGTGCCAGCAGTGAGAGCGGGATAGGCTCCGGGGAGCTGTTTTTT. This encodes CASSESGIGSGELFF.